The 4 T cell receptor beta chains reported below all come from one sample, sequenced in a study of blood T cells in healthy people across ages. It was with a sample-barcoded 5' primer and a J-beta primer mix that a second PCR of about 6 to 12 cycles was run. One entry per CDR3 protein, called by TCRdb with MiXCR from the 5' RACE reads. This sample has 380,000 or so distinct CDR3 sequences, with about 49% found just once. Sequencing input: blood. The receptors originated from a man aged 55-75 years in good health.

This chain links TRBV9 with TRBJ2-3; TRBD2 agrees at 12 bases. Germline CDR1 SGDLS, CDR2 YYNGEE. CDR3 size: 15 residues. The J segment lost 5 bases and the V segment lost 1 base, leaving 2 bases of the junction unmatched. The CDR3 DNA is TGTGCCAGCAGCGTAAGACTAGCGGGGGTAGATACGCAGTATTTT. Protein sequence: CASSVRLAGVDTQYF.

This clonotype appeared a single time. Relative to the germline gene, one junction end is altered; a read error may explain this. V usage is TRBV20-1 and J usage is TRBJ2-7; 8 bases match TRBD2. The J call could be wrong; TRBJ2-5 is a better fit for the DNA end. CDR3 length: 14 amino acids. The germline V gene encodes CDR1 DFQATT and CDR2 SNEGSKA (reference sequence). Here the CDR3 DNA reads TGCAGTGATAGAGATCCTCCTAGCGGGGAGACCCAGTACTTC. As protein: CSDRDPPSGETQYF.

This CDR3 reads CASSSPGLASDTQYF. The CDR3 DNA is TGTGCCAGCAGTTCTCCGGGACTAGCGTCAGATACGCAGTATTTT. The chain carries TRBV6-2 or TRBV6-3 and TRBJ2-3; TRBD2 matches 10 bases. The CDR3 sequence is 15 residues long. Unmatched junction bases numbered 5, after V lost 4 bases and J lost 4 bases. Germline CDR1 reads MNHEY; CDR2 reads SVGEGT.

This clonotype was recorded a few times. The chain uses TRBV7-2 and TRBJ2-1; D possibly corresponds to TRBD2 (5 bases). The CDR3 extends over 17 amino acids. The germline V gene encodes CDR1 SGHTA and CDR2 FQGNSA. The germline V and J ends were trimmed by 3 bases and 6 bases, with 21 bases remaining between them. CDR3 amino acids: CASSFRSGGGFGNEQFF. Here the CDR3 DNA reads TGTGCCAGCAGCTTTCGGTCAGGTGGAGGATTTGGCAATGAGCAGTTCTTC.